The present entry profiles one TCR beta chain with its context. As processed by the authors: Estimated nucleated cell counts came from reference gene primer amplification. TCRdb's table, derived via immunoSEQ multiplex PCR, lists solely in-frame clones and lacks some. The V and J calls and clone size are taken from that table; D and trimming were inferred from the DNA. The sample has around 200,000 clones; more than 80% are singletons. This sample stems from a study of blood T cell repertoires in COVID-19. Across the whole study: Sources were T cells, B-cell-depleted T cells, or PBMCs; the material itself was cDNA or gDNA.

Germline loops: CDR1 MGHRA, CDR2 YSYEKL. The V gene end was trimmed by 1 base and the J gene end by 2 bases; junction bases not matched to a gene: 3. The CDR3 contains 15 residues. This TCR was recovered from a human donor in a cohort sampled during active COVID-19. The sequencing input was peripheral blood. The V gene is TRBV4-1, the J gene TRBJ2-5; 8 bases map to TRBD2. The chain's CDR3 is CASSQVGTRQETQYF. The CDR3 DNA follows: TGCGCCAGCAGCCAAGTAGGGACTAGGCAAGAGACCCAGTACTTC.